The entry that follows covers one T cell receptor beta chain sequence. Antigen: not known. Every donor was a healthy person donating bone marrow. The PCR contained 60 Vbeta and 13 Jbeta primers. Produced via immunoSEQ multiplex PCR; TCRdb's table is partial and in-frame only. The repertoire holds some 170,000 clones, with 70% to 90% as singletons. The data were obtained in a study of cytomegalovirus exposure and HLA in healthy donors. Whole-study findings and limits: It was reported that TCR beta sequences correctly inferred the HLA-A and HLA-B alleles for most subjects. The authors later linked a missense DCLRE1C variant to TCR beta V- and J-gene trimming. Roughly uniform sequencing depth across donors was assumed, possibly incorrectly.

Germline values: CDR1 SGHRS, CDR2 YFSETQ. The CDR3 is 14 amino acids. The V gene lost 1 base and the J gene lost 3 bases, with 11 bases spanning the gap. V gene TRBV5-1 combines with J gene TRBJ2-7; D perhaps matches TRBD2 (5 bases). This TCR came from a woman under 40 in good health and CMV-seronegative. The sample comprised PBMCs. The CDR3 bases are TGCGCCAGCAGCTTGCAATCCGGGGTCTACGAGCAGTACTTC. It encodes CASSLQSGVYEQYF.